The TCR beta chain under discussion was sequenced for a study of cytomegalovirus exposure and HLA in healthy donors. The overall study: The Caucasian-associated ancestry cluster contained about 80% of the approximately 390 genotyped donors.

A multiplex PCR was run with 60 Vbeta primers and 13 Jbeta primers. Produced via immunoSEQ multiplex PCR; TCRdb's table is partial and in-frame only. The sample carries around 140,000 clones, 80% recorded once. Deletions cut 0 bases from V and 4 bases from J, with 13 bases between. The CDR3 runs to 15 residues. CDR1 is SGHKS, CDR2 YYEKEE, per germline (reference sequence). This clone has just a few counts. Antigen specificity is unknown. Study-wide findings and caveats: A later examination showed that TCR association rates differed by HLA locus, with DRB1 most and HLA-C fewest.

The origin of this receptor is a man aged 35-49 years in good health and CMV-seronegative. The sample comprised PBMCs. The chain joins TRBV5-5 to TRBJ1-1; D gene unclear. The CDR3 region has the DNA TGTGCCAGCAGCTTGGATCCGGGGTCGGGCACTGAAGCTTTCTTT. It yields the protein CASSLDPGSGTEAFF.